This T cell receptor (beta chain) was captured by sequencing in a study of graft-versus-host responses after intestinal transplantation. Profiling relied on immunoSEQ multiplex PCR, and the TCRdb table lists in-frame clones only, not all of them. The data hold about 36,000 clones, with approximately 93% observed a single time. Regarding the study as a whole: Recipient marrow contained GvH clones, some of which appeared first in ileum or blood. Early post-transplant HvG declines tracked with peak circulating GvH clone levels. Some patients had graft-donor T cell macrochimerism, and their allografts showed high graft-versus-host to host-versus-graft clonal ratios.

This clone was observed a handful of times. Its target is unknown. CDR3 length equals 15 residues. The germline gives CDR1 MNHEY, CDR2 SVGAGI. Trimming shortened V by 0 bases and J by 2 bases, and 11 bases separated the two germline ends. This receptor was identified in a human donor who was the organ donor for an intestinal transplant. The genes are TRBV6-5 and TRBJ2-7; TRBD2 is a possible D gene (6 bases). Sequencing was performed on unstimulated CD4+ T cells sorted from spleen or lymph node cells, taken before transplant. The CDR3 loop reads CASSYSKEGTYEQYF. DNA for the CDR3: TGTGCCAGCAGTTACTCGAAGGAGGGAACCTACGAGCAGTACTTC.